The rows below give T cell receptor beta chains drawn from one sample of a study of shared clonotypes between healthy human individuals. Profiled with immunoSEQ multiplex PCR; TCRdb holds only in-frame clones, not every one. The profile shows some 2,000,000 clones, roughly 94% of them singletons. Sequencing was done on a sample of naive CD4+ T cells sorted from blood. The origin of the receptors is a man younger than 35 in good health. Both conserved end residues are part of each CDR3. Fields, in order: J gene, clone size, V gene, D gene, CDR3 protein, CDR3 DNA. A D gene is named only where the DNA matches it firmly. Expanded clones get a size class; other rows say once, few or many, or leave the size out.

j_call: TRBJ2-6
clone_size: .
v_call: TRBV5-6
d_call: .
cdr3_aa: CASSSGGQTTSGANVLTF
cdr3_nt: TGTGCCAGCAGCTCCGGGGGACAGACCACCTCTGGGGCCAACGTCCTGACTTTC

j_call: TRBJ1-3
clone_size: once
v_call: TRBV11-1
d_call: .
cdr3_aa: CASSHDGASGNTIYF
cdr3_nt: TGTGCCAGCAGCCACGACGGAGCCTCTGGAAACACCATATATTTT

j_call: TRBJ1-2
clone_size: .
v_call: TRBV19
d_call: TRBD1
cdr3_aa: CASSNRTGHSYGYTF
cdr3_nt: TGTGCCAGTAGTAACCGGACAGGGCATAGCTATGGCTACACCTTC

j_call: TRBJ2-2
clone_size: once
v_call: TRBV7-3
d_call: TRBD1
cdr3_aa: CASSSVLTGDGGELFF
cdr3_nt: TGTGCCAGCAGCTCAGTCCTGACAGGGGACGGCGGGGAGCTGTTTTTT

j_call: TRBJ2-7
clone_size: once
v_call: TRBV6-4
d_call: .
cdr3_aa: CASSDSTPQVFPYEQYF
cdr3_nt: TGTGCCAGCAGTGACTCTACCCCCCAAGTGTTTCCCTACGAGCAGTACTTC

j_call: TRBJ2-7
clone_size: .
v_call: TRBV28
d_call: .
cdr3_aa: CASSWAAIGLYEQYF
cdr3_nt: TGTGCCAGCAGTTGGGCCGCAATAGGGCTCTACGAGCAGTACTTC

j_call: TRBJ2-1
clone_size: .
v_call: TRBV7-2
d_call: .
cdr3_aa: CASSLVVGSWDNEQFF
cdr3_nt: TGTGCCAGCAGCTTAGTAGTCGGGAGCTGGGACAATGAGCAGTTCTTC

j_call: TRBJ1-1
clone_size: .
v_call: TRBV6-7
d_call: .
cdr3_aa: CATQYWWGEFF
cdr3_nt: TGTGCCACCCAGTATTGGTGGGGGGAGTTCTTT

j_call: TRBJ2-5
clone_size: .
v_call: TRBV5-1
d_call: .
cdr3_aa: CASSWGGPSSTETQYF
cdr3_nt: TGCGCCAGCAGCTGGGGCGGGCCTTCTTCCACGGAGACCCAGTACTTC

j_call: TRBJ2-1
clone_size: .
v_call: TRBV10-3
d_call: .
cdr3_aa: CAISTDSANEQFF
cdr3_nt: TGTGCCATCAGTACTGACAGTGCCAATGAGCAGTTCTTC

j_call: TRBJ2-1
clone_size: .
v_call: TRBV30
d_call: .
cdr3_aa: CAWSKTGGMRVYNEQFF
cdr3_nt: TGTGCCTGGAGCAAAACGGGCGGGATGAGGGTCTACAATGAGCAGTTCTTC

j_call: TRBJ1-6
clone_size: .
v_call: TRBV7-2
d_call: TRBD1
cdr3_aa: CASSLKQGSDSPLHF
cdr3_nt: TGTGCCAGCAGCTTGAAACAGGGGAGCGATTCACCCCTCCACTTT

j_call: TRBJ1-1
clone_size: .
v_call: TRBV28
d_call: .
cdr3_aa: CASAPEGRGRTEAFF
cdr3_nt: TGTGCCAGCGCCCCGGAAGGTAGGGGACGCACTGAAGCTTTCTTT

j_call: TRBJ2-3
clone_size: .
v_call: TRBV4-3
d_call: .
cdr3_aa: CASSPATRDTQYF
cdr3_nt: TGCGCCAGCAGCCCTGCAACTAGAGATACGCAGTATTTT

j_call: TRBJ2-7
clone_size: .
v_call: TRBV9
d_call: .
cdr3_aa: CASSFGLTSSYEQYF
cdr3_nt: TGTGCCAGCAGCTTCGGACTAACGAGCTCCTACGAGCAGTACTTC

j_call: TRBJ2-5
clone_size: .
v_call: TRBV5-1
d_call: .
cdr3_aa: CASSLLGRETQYF
cdr3_nt: TGCGCCAGCAGCTTATTAGGGCGGGAGACCCAGTACTTC

j_call: TRBJ2-1
clone_size: .
v_call: TRBV7-9
d_call: .
cdr3_aa: CASTDEGAFNEQFF
cdr3_nt: TGTGCCAGCACCGATGAGGGAGCCTTTAATGAGCAGTTCTTC

j_call: TRBJ1-1
clone_size: few
v_call: TRBV27
d_call: .
cdr3_aa: CASSLEGNTEAFF
cdr3_nt: TGTGCCAGCAGCTTAGAGGGGAACACTGAAGCTTTCTTT

j_call: TRBJ2-2
clone_size: .
v_call: TRBV7-2
d_call: .
cdr3_aa: CASSSWGLNTGELFF
cdr3_nt: TGTGCCAGCAGCTCCTGGGGCCTAAACACCGGGGAGCTGTTTTTT

j_call: TRBJ1-1
clone_size: .
v_call: TRBV5-1
d_call: TRBD1
cdr3_aa: CASSLGGTGGSGTEAFF
cdr3_nt: TGCGCCAGCAGCTTGGGAGGGACAGGGGGAAGTGGTACTGAAGCTTTCTTT